This T cell receptor beta chain was recovered during a study of T cell repertoires in cytomegalovirus infection. With 3 bases removed from V and 8 bases from J, the gap between germline ends came to 16 bases. Germline V lookup: CDR1 LNHDA, CDR2 SQIVND (reference sequence). The CDR3 consists of 15 residues. One entry per CDR3 protein, called by TCRdb with MiXCR from the reads. The data hold roughly 120,000 distinct CDR3 sequences, with more than 30% observed a single time. Findings and limits, study-wide: Predominance within the ex vivo response was attributable to HLA-C-restricted CMV-specific TCR beta clonotypes. Carriers of CMV plus the relevant HLA were identified by cumulative public TCR beta family frequency.

As for this clonotype: Its specificity is not known.

This receptor was obtained from a human donor in good health (CMV status not recorded). Some clones in this sample may be carry-over from other donors' samples. Sequenced material: CD8+ T cells from cultured PBMCs, taken from culture after CMV antigen stimulation. V is TRBV19 and J is TRBJ1-4; no clear D. The CDR3 reads CASSMGQRMREKLFF. CDR3 coding DNA: TGTGCCAGTAGTATGGGTCAACGGATGAGGGAAAAACTGTTTTTT.